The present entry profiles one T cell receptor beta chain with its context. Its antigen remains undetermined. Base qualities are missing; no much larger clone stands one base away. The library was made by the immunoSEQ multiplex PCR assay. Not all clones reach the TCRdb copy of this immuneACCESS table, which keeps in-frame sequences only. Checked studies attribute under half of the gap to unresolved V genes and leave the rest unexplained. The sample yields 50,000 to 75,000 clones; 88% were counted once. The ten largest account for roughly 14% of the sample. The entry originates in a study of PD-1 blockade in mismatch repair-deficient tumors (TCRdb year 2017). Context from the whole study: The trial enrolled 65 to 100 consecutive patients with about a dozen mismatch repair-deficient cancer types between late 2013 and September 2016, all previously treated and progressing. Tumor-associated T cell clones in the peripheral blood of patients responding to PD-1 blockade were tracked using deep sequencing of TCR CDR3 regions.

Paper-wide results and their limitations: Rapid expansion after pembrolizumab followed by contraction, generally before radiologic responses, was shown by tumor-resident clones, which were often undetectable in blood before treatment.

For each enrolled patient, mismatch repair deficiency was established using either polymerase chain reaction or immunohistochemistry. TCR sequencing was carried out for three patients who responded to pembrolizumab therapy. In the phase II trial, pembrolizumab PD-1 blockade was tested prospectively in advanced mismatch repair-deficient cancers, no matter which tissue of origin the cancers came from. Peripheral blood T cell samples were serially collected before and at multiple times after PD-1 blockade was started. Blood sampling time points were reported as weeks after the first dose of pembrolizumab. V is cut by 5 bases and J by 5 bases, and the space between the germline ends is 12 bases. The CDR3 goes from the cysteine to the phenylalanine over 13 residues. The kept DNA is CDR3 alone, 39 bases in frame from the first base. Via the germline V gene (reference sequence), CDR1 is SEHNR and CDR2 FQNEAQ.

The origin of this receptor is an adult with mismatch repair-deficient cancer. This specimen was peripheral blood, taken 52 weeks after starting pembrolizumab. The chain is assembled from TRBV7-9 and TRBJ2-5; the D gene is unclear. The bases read TGTGCCAGCAGCGCCGCAAGGCGGGAGACCCAGTACTTC. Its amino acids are CASSAARRETQYF.